This passage covers 26 T cell receptor beta chains from one sample sequenced in a study of shared clonotypes between healthy human individuals. Sequenced by immunoSEQ multiplex PCR; TCRdb stores in-frame clones only, minus some. This table has roughly 2.6 million clones, about 92% appearing once. The sequencing sample was made of naive CD4+ T cells sorted from blood. The subset is: CD45RA+ positively selected. The receptors derive from a man aged 18 to 29 in good health.

This clone was recorded once. The chain is built from TRBV5-4 and TRBJ2-5; 9 positions match TRBD2. This CDR3 comprises 17 residues. The V gene's germline CDR1 is SGHNT and CDR2 YYREEE (reference sequence). The junction had 16 bases not matched to a gene; V was cut back by 5 bases and J by 5 bases. CDR3 residues: CASRTGVAGVGQETQYF. DNA of the CDR3: TGTGCCAGCAGGACTGGTGTAGCGGGAGTCGGCCAGGAGACCCAGTACTTC.

The chain carries TRBV28 and TRBJ1-5, with D uncertain. V shed 6 bases and J shed 0 bases, with 9 bases lying between them. The CDR3 has 14 residues. Germline assignment: CDR1 MDHEN and CDR2 SYDVKM. CDR3 region: CASRGTNSNQPQHF. The CDR3 nucleotides are TGTGCCAGCAGAGGCACAAATAGCAATCAGCCCCAGCATTTT.

The chain combines TRBV6-6 with TRBJ1-5; D ambiguous. Trimming removed 4 bases from V and 0 bases from J, with 7 bases in between. The CDR3 length is 14 residues. Germline CDR1 MNHNY, CDR2 SVGAGI (reference sequence). CDR3 sequence reads: CASSLGHSNQPQHF. CDR3 sequence (DNA): TGTGCCAGCAGTTTAGGTCATAGCAATCAGCCCCAGCATTTT.

The sample holds one count of this clone. The chain combines TRBV6-1 with TRBJ1-2; a weak D match, TRBD1 (5 bases). The CDR3 is 13 residues long. CDR1 and CDR2 from the germline V gene are MNHNS and SASEGT. The germline V and J ends were trimmed by 3 bases and 7 bases, with 12 bases remaining between them. DNA of the CDR3: TGTGCCAGCAGTGAGCGGGGGGACGCTGGCTACACCTTC. Protein product: CASSERGDAGYTF.

The chain uses TRBV7-2 and TRBJ2-7, with 7 bases identical to TRBD2. Germline V gene sequence: CDR1 SGHTA, CDR2 FQGNSA. The J segment lost 2 bases and the V segment lost 3 bases, leaving 7 bases of the junction unmatched. This CDR3 region has 15 residues. CDR3 sequence: CASSLAGEAPYEQYF. Written as DNA, the CDR3 is TGTGCCAGCAGCTTGGCGGGAGAGGCCCCCTACGAGCAGTACTTC. Based on the CDR3 plus reference TRBV7-2 and TRBJ2-7, the full variable domain is GAGVSQSPSNKVTEKGKDVELRCDPISGHTALYWYRQSLGQGLEFLIYFQGNSAPDKSGLPSDRFSAERTGGSVSTLTIQRTQQEDSAVYLCASSLAGEAPYEQYFGPGTRLTVT.

This sequence joins TRBV6-6 and TRBJ1-2; weak D call: TRBD1 (6 bases). Trimming cost V 6 bases and J 5 bases, with 16 bases left between them. The CDR3 extends over 14 amino acids. Germline CDR1 is MNHNY and CDR2 is SVGAGI (reference sequence). Written as DNA, the CDR3 is TGTGCCAGCAGGCGAAGGGGGGAAGGATATGGCTACACCTTC. Translated: CASRRRGEGYGYTF.

This clone has a single count. Other DNA sequences in the sample encode the same CDR3. The V call is TRBV9, the J call TRBJ1-5, with a weak D call TRBD1 (6 bases). The V and J ends lost 0 bases and 0 bases respectively, with 7 bases between them. The germline V gene encodes CDR1 SGDLS and CDR2 YYNGEE. The CDR3 sequence is 15 residues long. The CDR3 region is CASSVGQDSNQPQHF. The CDR3 DNA follows: TGTGCCAGCAGCGTAGGACAGGATAGCAATCAGCCCCAGCATTTT.

This clone was observed a single time. V is TRBV6-6 and J is TRBJ2-7, with D tentatively TRBD1 (5 bases). V lost 6 bases to trimming and J lost 0 bases, with 12 bases between them. The CDR3 has 14 amino acids. The germline gives CDR1 MNHNY, CDR2 SVGAGI (reference sequence). The CDR3 nucleotides are TGTGCCAGCAGCACCCAGGGTTACTCCTACGAGCAGTACTTC. Translating it yields CASSTQGYSYEQYF.

This rearrangement joins TRBV2 to TRBJ2-5, with a possible D match to TRBD1 (6 bases). The germline V gene has CDR1 SNHLY and CDR2 FYNNEI. Trimming shortened V by 9 bases and J by 1 base, and 15 bases separated the two germline ends. CDR3 length equals 14 residues. The CDR3 DNA is TGTGCCAGTGGAGGAGGACAGCTCCAAGAGACCCAGTACTTC. Translation gives CASGGGQLQETQYF.

The CDR3 DNA reads TGTGCCAGTAACGAGGGCAGCTTTAATGAGGAACTGTTTTTT. This sequence encodes CASNEGSFNEELFF. The rearrangement joins TRBV19 to TRBJ1-4, with D uncertain. Germline values: CDR1 LNHDA, CDR2 SQIVND (reference sequence). V was cut by 7 bases and J by 12 bases, with 21 bases left in between. This CDR3 comprises 14 residues.

V and J are TRBV5-1 and TRBJ2-5, with 7 bases matching TRBD1. From germline, CDR1 is SGHRS and CDR2 YFSETQ. The length of the CDR3 is 16 residues. V shed 0 bases and J 5 bases; nucleotides not matched to a gene: 10. Here the CDR3 DNA reads TGCGCCAGCAGCTTGGGACAGGGCACGCAAAGGGAGACCCAGTACTTC. Translated, it gives CASSLGQGTQRETQYF.

This chain connects TRBV2 to TRBJ2-1; 7 nucleotides line up with TRBD2. The CDR3 runs to 14 residues. With 8 bases clipped from V and 3 bases from J, the junction kept 7 bases outside the gene matches. Germline V lookup: CDR1 SNHLY, CDR2 FYNNEI. As DNA, the CDR3 is TGTGCCAGCTGGAGTGGGGGGGGCTACAATGAGCAGTTCTTC. Translating gives CASWSGGGYNEQFF. Supplemented by reference TRBV2 and TRBJ2-1, the full variable domain reads EPEVTQTPSHQVTQMGQEVILRCVPISNHLYFYWYRQILGQKVEFLVSFYNNEISEKSEIFDDQFSVERPDGSNFTLKIRSTKLEDSAMYFCASWSGGGYNEQFFGPGTRLTVL.

This chain joins TRBV29-1 and TRBJ2-3, with D perhaps being TRBD1 or TRBD2 (5 bases each). This CDR3 spans 13 amino acids. The V gene lost 7 bases and the J gene lost 0 bases, with 11 bases spanning the gap. CDR1 is SQVTM, CDR2 ANQGSEA, per germline. CDR3 residues: CSAGTASTDTQYF. The CDR3 DNA reads TGCAGCGCCGGGACGGCTAGCACAGATACGCAGTATTTT.

Worth noting for this clone: Other nucleotide sequences in the sample specify the same CDR3. The V call is TRBV5-1, the J call TRBJ2-1; a weak D match, TRBD2 (5 bases). V gave up 0 bases and J gave up 4 bases, with 8 bases separating them. CDR1 is SGHRS and CDR2 is YFSETQ in the germline V gene. The CDR3 extends over 14 amino acids. The CDR3 spells CASSLGGPYNEQFF. CDR3 DNA sequence: TGCGCCAGCAGCTTGGGAGGGCCTTACAATGAGCAGTTCTTC.

This chain links TRBV11-2 with TRBJ1-1; the D is unclear. Per germline, CDR1 SGHAT and CDR2 FQNNGV. The CDR3 spans 16 residues. V was trimmed by 0 bases and J by 1 base, leaving 12 bases between them. In nucleotides, the CDR3 is TGTGCCAGCAGCTTAGATTTTCCGGGTACGAACACTGAAGCTTTCTTT. Protein sequence: CASSLDFPGTNTEAFF. The full variable domain, rest sourced from reference TRBV11-2 and TRBJ1-1, is EAGVAQSPRYKIIEKRQSVAFWCNPISGHATLYWYQQILGQGPKLLIQFQNNGVVDDSQLPKDRFSAERLKGVDSTLKIQPAKLEDSAVYLCASSLDFPGTNTEAFFGQGTRLTVV.

The V gene is TRBV7-2, the J gene TRBJ2-1, with TRBD2 identical over 9 bases. Losses at the gene ends were 1 base for V and 9 bases for J; bases not matched to a gene: 4. CDR1 is SGHTA, CDR2 FQGNSA, per germline. The CDR3 contains 14 residues. The CDR3 nucleotides are TGTGCCAGCAGCTTAGTTGGGACTAGCATTGAGCAGTTCTTC. Protein product: CASSLVGTSIEQFF.

V gene TRBV2 combines with J gene TRBJ2-1, with D maybe TRBD1 (7 bases). This CDR3 region has 16 residues. Trimming stripped 6 bases from V and 0 bases from J, with 15 bases between. Germline values: CDR1 SNHLY, CDR2 FYNNEI. The CDR3 DNA sequence: TGTGCCAGCAGGAGCCGCGGGACAGTCTCCTACAATGAGCAGTTCTTC. It specifies CASRSRGTVSYNEQFF.

The chain recombines TRBV6-5 with TRBJ1-6, with D hard to call. The CDR3 extends over 14 amino acids. Germline values: CDR1 MNHEY, CDR2 SVGAGI. Trimming shortened V by 5 bases and J by 1 base, and 6 bases separated the two germline ends. The CDR3 spells CASSDNSYNSPLHF. The CDR3 DNA reads TGTGCCAGCAGTGACAATTCCTATAATTCACCCCTCCACTTT.

Comments on this clone: Other DNA sequences in this specimen translate into the identical CDR3. The J gene is TRBJ2-1, the V gene TRBV28, with 11 bases that match TRBD2. Germline V gene data show CDR1 as MDHEN and CDR2 as SYDVKM. The CDR3 has 15 amino acids. V was pared by 5 bases and J by 4 bases, with 4 bases of the junction left unmatched. The CDR3 DNA reads as TGTGCCAGCAGTCCTCGACTAGCGGGGTACAATGAGCAGTTCTTC. Protein product: CASSPRLAGYNEQFF.

CDR3 loop: CASSRGDQTSSYEQYF. CDR3 bases: TGCGCCAGCAGCCGGGGAGACCAAACTAGCTCCTACGAGCAGTACTTC. This sequence joins TRBV5-1 and TRBJ2-7, with a tentative D call TRBD2 (5 bases). Deletions cut 4 bases from V and 0 bases from J, with 17 bases between. Germline V gene sequence: CDR1 SGHRS, CDR2 YFSETQ. The CDR3 is 16 amino acids.

This clone appeared a single time. The chain carries TRBV20-1 and TRBJ2-7; the D gene is possibly TRBD2 (5 bases). The CDR3 has 11 amino acids. V dropped 5 bases and J dropped 5 bases, with 10 bases sitting between them. Germline V CDR1 and CDR2: DFQATT, SNEGSKA (reference sequence). The DNA of the CDR3 is TGCAGTGCTCCAGACGGGAACGAGCAGTACTTC. Amino acid sequence: CSAPDGNEQYF.

The V call is TRBV7-9, the J call TRBJ1-2; D is ambiguous. From germline, CDR1 is SEHNR and CDR2 FQNEAQ (reference sequence). Between the trimmed V and J ends, which lost 4 bases and 7 bases, there was a span of 10 bases. There are 12 residues in the CDR3. The DNA of the CDR3 is TGTGCCAGCAGCTACGCAAAAGGTGGCTACACCTTC. This translates into CASSYAKGGYTF.

The chain uses TRBV19 and TRBJ1-1; possibly TRBD1 for D (6 bases). The CDR3 totals 13 residues. Germline V CDR1 and CDR2: LNHDA, SQIVND (reference sequence). V lost 9 bases to trimming and J lost 2 bases, with 13 bases between them. The CDR3, as DNA: TGTGCCAGAGACACAGGGTCCAACACTGAAGCTTTCTTT. This encodes CARDTGSNTEAFF.

This clone was counted a few times. The CDR3 loop is CASSLDRGLGYTF. The CDR3, as DNA: TGTGCCAGCAGCTTGGACAGGGGCCTCGGCTACACCTTC. The V and J genes are TRBV5-5 and TRBJ1-2; 7 nucleotides line up with TRBD1. Germline V gene data show CDR1 as SGHKS and CDR2 as YYEKEE (reference sequence). The CDR3 is made up of 13 amino acids. The trim removed 0 bases at V and 8 bases at J, leaving 4 bases unmatched.

This clone was seen a few times. This sample also contains other DNA sequences that code for the same CDR3. The genes are TRBV10-3 and TRBJ1-1; D gene ambiguous. Trimming pared 0 bases from V and 7 bases from J, leaving 9 bases between. CDR1 and CDR2 from the germline V gene are ENHRY and SYGVKD. CDR3 length equals 13 residues. The chain's CDR3 is CAISESGGSEAFF. CDR3 DNA: TGTGCCATCAGTGAGTCCGGCGGTAGTGAAGCTTTCTTT.

As regards this clone: This sample also contains other DNA sequences that code for the same CDR3. The CDR3 loop is CAWSGTYGYTF. In DNA, the CDR3 is TGTGCCTGGAGTGGTACCTATGGCTACACCTTC. This sequence joins TRBV30 and TRBJ1-2, with unresolved D. There are 11 residues in the CDR3. CDR1 and CDR2 (germline): GTSNPN, SVGIG (reference sequence). Trimming removed 1 base at V and 4 bases at J, with 4 bases between.